What follows are 5 T cell receptor beta chains derived from one specimen sequenced in a study of blood T cell repertoires in COVID-19. Assay: immunoSEQ multiplex PCR; the TCRdb copy retains only in-frame clones and omits some. In the table there are about 250,000 clones, about 85% of which are singletons. Sequences were obtained from peripheral blood. These receptors originate from a man aged 18 to 29 with active or convalescent COVID-19.

The chain combines TRBV20-1 with TRBJ1-1, with a weak D call TRBD1 (6 bases). This CDR3 region has 15 residues. The V and J ends lost 3 bases and 2 bases respectively, with 16 bases between them. Germline V lookup: CDR1 DFQATT, CDR2 SNEGSKA (reference sequence). CDR3: CSASAPLRGNTEAFF. Written as DNA, the CDR3 is TGCAGTGCTAGTGCCCCGCTCAGGGGAAACACTGAAGCTTTCTTT.

The chain has TRBV12-3 or TRBV12-4 and TRBJ2-5, with 8 bases lining up with TRBD1. This CDR3 contains 13 residues. V dropped 6 bases and J dropped 3; count of bases not matched to a gene: 3. CDR3 loop: CASRIQGEETQYF. CDR3 nucleotide sequence: TGTGCCAGCAGAATACAGGGGGAAGAGACCCAGTACTTC.

The V call is TRBV6-5, the J call TRBJ1-1; D possibly corresponds to TRBD1 (5 bases). The V gene lost 6 bases and the J gene lost 11 bases, with 22 bases spanning the gap. The germline gives CDR1 MNHEY, CDR2 SVGAGI. There are 14 residues in the CDR3. The CDR3 region is CASSRRGGGGRAFF. The CDR3 coding sequence is TGTGCCAGCAGCCGCCGGGGGGGTGGCGGGAGGGCTTTCTTT.

The chain joins TRBV27 to TRBJ2-2; possible D gene TRBD2, 6 bases. The CDR3 is made up of 14 amino acids. Germline V gene data show CDR1 as MNHEY and CDR2 as SMNVEV (reference sequence). V dropped 4 bases and J dropped 1 base, with 7 bases sitting between them. CDR3 in amino acids: CASSYGGNTGELFF. The DNA of the CDR3 is TGTGCCAGCAGTTACGGGGGGAACACCGGGGAGCTGTTTTTT.

This clone was seen a handful of times. The rearrangement links TRBV6-4 to TRBJ1-5; unclear D gene. Trimming cost V 5 bases and J 4 bases, with 9 bases left between them. In germline, CDR1 is MRHNA, CDR2 SNTAGT. The CDR3 is 13 residues long. For the CDR3, the DNA is TGTGCCAGCAGTACCAGGCCTAATCAGCCCCAGCATTTT. Amino acids: CASSTRPNQPQHF.